The 7 T cell receptor beta chains below come from one sample, sequenced in a study of T cell responses to AZD1222 COVID-19 vaccine. Assay used: immunoSEQ multiplex PCR; TCRdb lists only in-frame clones, some missing. There are 94,000 or so clones in the sample; about nine tenths occur only once, and roughly 24% lies in the top ten. The material was peripheral blood, obtained on day 0 of AZD1222 vaccination. Receptors originate from an adult in good health.

V is TRBV19 and J is TRBJ2-7, with 8 positions matching TRBD1. Trimming at V came to 0 bases and at J to 1 base, leaving 2 bases not matched to a gene. This CDR3 has 15 residues. Per germline, CDR1 LNHDA and CDR2 SQIVND (reference sequence). CDR3 coding DNA: TGTGCCAGTAGTATAGACGGACAGGGATCCTACGAGCAGTACTTC. It yields the protein CASSIDGQGSYEQYF.

This clone has a single count. The chain uses TRBV20-1 and TRBJ2-2; a weak D match, TRBD2 (5 bases). The germline CDR1 and CDR2 sequences are DFQATT and SNEGSKA (reference sequence). This CDR3 contains 15 residues. Trimming took 3 bases from V and 5 from J, leaving 16 bases between them. DNA of the CDR3: TGCAGTGCTAGTCTTTCGTGGGAGCGAACCGGGGAGCTGTTTTTT. Protein sequence: CSASLSWERTGELFF.

The chain joins TRBV27 to TRBJ2-2, with 8 bases that match TRBD1. Germline V CDR1 and CDR2: MNHEY, SMNVEV (reference sequence). The CDR3 contains 15 residues. V dropped 8 bases and J dropped 2; count of bases not matched to a gene: 7. The CDR3 loop reads CASGPGQGNTGELFF. CDR3 sequence (DNA): TGTGCCAGCGGCCCCGGACAGGGTAACACCGGGGAGCTGTTTTTT.

The chain couples TRBV5-1 to TRBJ2-2; 7 bases are a match to TRBD1. V lost 0 bases and J lost 4; bases outside the gene matches: 3. The CDR3 runs to 15 residues. CDR1 is SGHRS and CDR2 is YFSETQ in the germline V gene. The CDR3 reads CASSLDRGFTGELFF. The CDR3 bases are TGCGCCAGCAGCTTGGACAGGGGTTTCACCGGGGAGCTGTTTTTT.

V is TRBV7-9 and J is TRBJ2-3, with D uncertain. Trimming shortened V by 1 base and J by 2 bases, and 7 bases separated the two germline ends. The CDR3 contains 14 residues. CDR1 is SEHNR and CDR2 is FQNEAQ in the germline V gene (reference sequence). Here the CDR3 DNA reads TGTGCCAGCAGCTTAGAACTGTACACAGATACGCAGTATTTT. Protein sequence: CASSLELYTDTQYF. Full variable domain (rest looked up from reference TRBV7-9 and TRBJ2-3): DTGVSQNPRHKITKRGQNVTFRCDPISEHNRLYWYRQTLGQGPEFLTYFQNEAQLEKSRLLSDRFSAERPKGSFSTLEIQRTEQGDSAMYLCASSLELYTDTQYFGPGTRLTVL.

The chain joins TRBV5-1 to TRBJ1-1; D uncertain. The CDR3 sequence is 14 residues long. The V gene lost 3 bases and the J gene lost 2 bases, with 11 bases spanning the gap. Germline loops: CDR1 SGHRS, CDR2 YFSETQ. The CDR3 sequence is CASSSGDLNTEAFF. In nucleotides, the CDR3 is TGCGCCAGCAGCTCGGGTGACCTTAACACTGAAGCTTTCTTT.

This chain uses TRBV7-2 with TRBJ2-7; unclear D gene. This CDR3 contains 10 residues. Between the trimmed V and J ends, which lost 6 bases and 7 bases, there was a span of 7 bases. Germline V gene sequence: CDR1 SGHTA, CDR2 FQGNSA. In nucleotides, the CDR3 is TGTGCCAGCAGAGACGCGGAGCAGTACTTC. This sequence encodes CASRDAEQYF.